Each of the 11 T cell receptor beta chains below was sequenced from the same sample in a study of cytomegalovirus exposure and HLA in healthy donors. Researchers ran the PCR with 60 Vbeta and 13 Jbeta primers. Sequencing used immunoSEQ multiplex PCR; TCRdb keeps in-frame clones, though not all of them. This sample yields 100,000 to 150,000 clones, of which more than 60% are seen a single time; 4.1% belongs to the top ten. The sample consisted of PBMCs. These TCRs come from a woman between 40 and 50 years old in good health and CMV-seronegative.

As DNA, the CDR3 is TGTGCCAGCAGCTGGGAGGGAGGTCACTATGGCTACACCTTC. This encodes CASSWEGGHYGYTF. J is TRBJ1-2 and V is TRBV5-6; unclear D gene. Germline V gives CDR1 SGHDT, CDR2 YYEEEE. This CDR3 has 14 amino acids. The V and J ends lost 3 bases and 3 bases respectively, with 12 bases between them.

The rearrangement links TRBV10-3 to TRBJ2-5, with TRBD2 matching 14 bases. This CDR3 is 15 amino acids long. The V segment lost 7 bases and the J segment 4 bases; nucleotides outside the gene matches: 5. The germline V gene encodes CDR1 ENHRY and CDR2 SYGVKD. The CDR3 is CAITPGLAGVETQYF. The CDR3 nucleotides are TGTGCCATCACCCCGGGACTAGCGGGAGTAGAGACCCAGTACTTC.

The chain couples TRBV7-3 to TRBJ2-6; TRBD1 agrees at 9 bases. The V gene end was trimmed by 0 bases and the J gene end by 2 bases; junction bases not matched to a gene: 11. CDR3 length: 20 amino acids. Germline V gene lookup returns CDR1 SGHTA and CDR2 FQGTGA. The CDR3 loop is CASSLTVLGQGAPGANVLTF. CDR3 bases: TGTGCCAGCAGCTTAACTGTTCTGGGACAGGGAGCCCCTGGGGCCAACGTCCTGACTTTC.

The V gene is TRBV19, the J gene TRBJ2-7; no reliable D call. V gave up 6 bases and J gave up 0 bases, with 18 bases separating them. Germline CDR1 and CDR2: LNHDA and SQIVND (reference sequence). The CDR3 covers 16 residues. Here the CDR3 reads CASRAQAGLLSYEQYF. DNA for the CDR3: TGTGCCAGTAGGGCCCAGGCAGGCCTACTCTCCTACGAGCAGTACTTC. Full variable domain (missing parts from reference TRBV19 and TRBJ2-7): DGGITQSPKYLFRKEGQNVTLSCEQNLNHDAMYWYRQDPGQGLRLIYYSQIVNDFQKGDIAEGYSVSREKKESFPLTVTSAQKNPTAFYLCASRAQAGLLSYEQYFGPGTRLTVT.

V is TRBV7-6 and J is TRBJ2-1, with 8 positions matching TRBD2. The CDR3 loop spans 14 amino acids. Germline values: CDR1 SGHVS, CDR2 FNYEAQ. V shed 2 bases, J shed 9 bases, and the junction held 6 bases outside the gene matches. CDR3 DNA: TGTGCCAGCAGCTTACGTCGGGGGGGGAGTGAGCAGTTCTTC. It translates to CASSLRRGGSEQFF.

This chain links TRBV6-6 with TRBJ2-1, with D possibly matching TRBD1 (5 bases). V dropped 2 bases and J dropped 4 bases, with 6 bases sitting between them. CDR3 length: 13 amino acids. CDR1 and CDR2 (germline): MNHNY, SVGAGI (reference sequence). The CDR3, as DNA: TGTGCCAGCAGTTACGACAGATACAATGAGCAGTTCTTC. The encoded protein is CASSYDRYNEQFF.

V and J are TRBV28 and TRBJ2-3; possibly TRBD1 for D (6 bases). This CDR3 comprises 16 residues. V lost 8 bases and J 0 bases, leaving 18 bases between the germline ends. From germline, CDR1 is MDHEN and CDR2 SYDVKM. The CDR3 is CASFFRGRSSTDTQYF. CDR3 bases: TGTGCCAGCTTTTTCAGGGGCAGGTCTAGCACAGATACGCAGTATTTT.

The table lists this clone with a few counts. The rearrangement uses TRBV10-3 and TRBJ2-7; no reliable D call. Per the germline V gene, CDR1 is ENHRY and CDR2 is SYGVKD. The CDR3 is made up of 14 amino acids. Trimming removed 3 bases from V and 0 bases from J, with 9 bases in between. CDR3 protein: CAISERSYSYEQYF. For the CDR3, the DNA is TGTGCCATCAGTGAACGGAGTTACTCCTACGAGCAGTACTTC.

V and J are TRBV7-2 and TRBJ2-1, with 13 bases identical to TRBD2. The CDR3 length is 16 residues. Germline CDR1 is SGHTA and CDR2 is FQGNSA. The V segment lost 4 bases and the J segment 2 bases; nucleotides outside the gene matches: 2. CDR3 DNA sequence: TGTGCCAGCAGCTCCGGACTAGCGGGGGCCTACAATGAGCAGTTCTTC. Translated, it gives CASSSGLAGAYNEQFF.

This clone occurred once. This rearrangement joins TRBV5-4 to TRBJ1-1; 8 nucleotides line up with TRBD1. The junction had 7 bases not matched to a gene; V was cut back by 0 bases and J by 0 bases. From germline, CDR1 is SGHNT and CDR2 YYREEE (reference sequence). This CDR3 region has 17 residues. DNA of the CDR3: TGTGCCAGCAGCTTGGGTTCCAGGGGGCTATTGAACACTGAAGCTTTCTTT. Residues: CASSLGSRGLLNTEAFF.

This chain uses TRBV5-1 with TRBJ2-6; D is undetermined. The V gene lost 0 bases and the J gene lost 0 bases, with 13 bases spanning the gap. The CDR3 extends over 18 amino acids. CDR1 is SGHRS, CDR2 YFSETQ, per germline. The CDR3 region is CASSLVGAAYSGANVLTF. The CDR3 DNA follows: TGCGCCAGCAGCTTGGTGGGTGCAGCGTACTCTGGGGCCAACGTCCTGACTTTC. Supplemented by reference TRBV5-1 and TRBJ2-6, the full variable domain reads KAGVTQTPRYLIKTRGQQVTLSCSPISGHRSVSWYQQTPGQGLQFLFEYFSETQRNKGNFPGRFSGRQFSNSRSEMNVSTLELGDSALYLCASSLVGAAYSGANVLTFGAGSRLTVL.